Listed below are T cell receptor beta chains from one sample, sequenced in a study of blood T cells in healthy people across ages. TCRdb re-called the 5' RACE reads through MiXCR, storing one row per CDR3 protein. The sample contains approximately 940,000 distinct CDR3 sequences, 48% of which appear only once. Sequenced: blood. Receptors originate from a man under 40 in good health. The CDR3 runs from the conserved cysteine through the conserved F or W. A D gene is named only where the DNA matches it firmly. Some rows have no size entry. The others give once, few or many, or a class for an expanded clone.

D	V	size	J	CDR3	DNA
-	TRBV9	-	TRBJ2-7	CASSGGHGGYEQYF	TGTGCCAGCAGCGGGGGACATGGGGGCTACGAGCAGTACTTC
-	TRBV6-2/TRBV6-3	-	TRBJ2-3	CASSYSTRDITDTQYF	TGTGCCAGCAGTTACTCGACCAGGGACATAACAGATACGCAGTATTTT
-	TRBV28	few	TRBJ2-5	CASWGTVGETQYF	TGTGCCAGCTGGGGTACAGTCGGAGAGACCCAGTACTTC
-	TRBV28	once	TRBJ2-3	CASSFAVTGSPDTQYF	TGTGCCAGCAGTTTTGCTGTGACGGGGAGCCCAGATACGCAGTATTTT
-	TRBV27	-	TRBJ1-2	CASSFAGNYGYTF	TGTGCCAGCAGTTTTGCGGGGAACTATGGCTACACCTTC
-	TRBV6-5	-	TRBJ2-3	CASSYSGADEDTQYF	TGTGCCAGCAGTTACTCGGGGGCGGATGAAGATACGCAGTATTTT
TRBD1	TRBV28	-	TRBJ2-7	CASSAPLQGHSYEQYF	TGTGCCAGCAGCGCCCCTCTACAGGGGCATAGCTACGAGCAGTACTTC
-	TRBV29-1	-	TRBJ1-5	CSVGQGGDQPQHF	TGCAGCGTTGGCCAGGGAGGGGATCAGCCCCAGCATTTT
TRBD2	TRBV7-8	few	TRBJ2-7	CASSLDWTGGYEQYF	TGTGCCAGCAGCTTAGACTGGACGGGGGGCTACGAGCAGTACTTC
TRBD2	TRBV20-1	-	TRBJ2-3	CSASSPSRPGLAGTDTQYF	TGCAGTGCTTCGTCCCCAAGCCGTCCGGGACTAGCAGGAACAGATACGCAGTATTTT
-	TRBV4-2	few	TRBJ1-2	CASSQGSGATYGYTF	TGTGCCAGCAGCCAAGGGTCGGGGGCTACCTATGGCTACACCTTC
-	TRBV29-1	-	TRBJ1-2	CSVDRQPDYGYTF	TGCAGCGTAGATCGACAGCCAGACTATGGCTACACCTTC
-	TRBV5-1	-	TRBJ1-1	CASNRRGSKSENTEAFF	TGCGCCAGCAATCGCCGGGGAAGTAAATCAGAGAACACTGAAGCTTTCTTT
-	TRBV11-2	-	TRBJ2-3	CASSLGGPPWDTQYF	TGTGCCAGCAGCCTTGGGGGTCCCCCTTGGGATACGCAGTATTTT
TRBD2	TRBV19	-	TRBJ2-7	CASQNRRGSDEQYF	TGTGCCAGTCAAAATCGGCGGGGGTCGGACGAGCAGTACTTC
-	TRBV5-1	few	TRBJ1-5	CASTPGQGSDQPQHF	TGCGCCAGCACCCCGGGGCAGGGGTCCGATCAGCCCCAGCATTTT
TRBD2	TRBV20-1	many	TRBJ2-3	CSARDLVAGDADTQYF	TGCAGTGCTAGAGATCTTGTGGCGGGGGACGCAGATACGCAGTATTTT
TRBD2	TRBV9	few	TRBJ2-7	CASSVGLAGSTYEQYF	TGTGCCAGCAGCGTAGGCCTAGCGGGATCGACCTACGAGCAGTACTTC